Sequencing of this T cell receptor (beta chain) was carried out in a study of vaccination effects on CD4 cells after COVID-19. This CDR3 has 15 amino acids. The V end was cut by 6 bases, the J end by 0 bases, with 11 bases between. Germline V gives CDR1 MNHEY, CDR2 SVGAGI. ViraFEST used viral peptide pools to expand antigen-specific CD4+ T cells before sequencing. Isolation of CD4+ T cells took place after approximately ten days of culture. The assay was immunoSEQ multiplex PCR, and TCRdb's table has in-frame clones only and misses some. Here the sample spans around 54,000 clones, roughly 80% being singletons. With respect to this clone: Antigen specificity is unknown.

The chain couples TRBV6-5 to TRBJ1-4; D is unresolved. The sample consisted of CD4+ T cells from PBMCs cultured with HCoV-229E spike peptides, taken before COVID-19 vaccination. The receptor's source is a human donor who received a COVID-19 vaccine. This CDR3 is CASRETPATNEKLFF. CDR3 nucleotide sequence: TGTGCCAGCAGAGAGACCCCGGCAACTAATGAAAAACTGTTTTTT.